This passage covers 21 T cell receptor beta chains from one sample sequenced in a study of blood T cells in healthy people across ages. Using a J-beta primer mix together with a sample-barcoded 5' primer, a second PCR was run for roughly 7 to 12 cycles. A single record per CDR3 protein comes from TCRdb applying MiXCR to the 5' RACE reads. The data hold roughly 790,000 distinct CDR3 sequences, with more than 40% observed a single time. The material sequenced was blood. The receptors stem from a woman aged 55-75 years in good health.

The J gene is TRBJ1-1, the V gene TRBV6-5; D is perhaps TRBD1 (5 bases). Germline V gene sequence: CDR1 MNHEY, CDR2 SVGAGI. The CDR3 is made up of 18 amino acids. Trimming shortened V by 2 bases and J by 1 base, and 20 bases separated the two germline ends. The CDR3 sequence is CASSYGLGQGGGNTEAFF. The CDR3 nucleotides read TGTGCCAGCAGTTACGGTTTGGGGCAGGGAGGTGGGAACACTGAAGCTTTCTTT.

The chain carries TRBV6-2 or TRBV6-3 and TRBJ1-5, with D uncertain. This CDR3 is 14 amino acids long. Trimming removed 0 bases from V and 6 bases from J, with 9 bases in between. The germline V gene encodes CDR1 MNHEY and CDR2 SVGEGT. The CDR3 DNA reads as TGTGCCAGCAGTTACTCGATCTCCCGTCAGCCCCAGCATTTT. Its protein is CASSYSISRQPQHF.

This clonotype was detected a few times. V is TRBV6-6 and J is TRBJ2-2, with 10 bases lining up with TRBD2. The CDR3 totals 17 residues. CDR1 is MNHNY and CDR2 is SVGAGI in the germline V gene (reference sequence). V trimming: 6 bases; J trimming: 1 base; junction bases outside the gene matches: 8. CDR3 coding DNA: TGTGCCAGCAGCCTCTATAGCGGGAGGCTGAACACCGGGGAGCTGTTTTTT. Amino acids: CASSLYSGRLNTGELFF.

V gene TRBV7-2 combines with J gene TRBJ2-3, with 7 bases that match TRBD2. Losses at the gene ends were 7 bases for V and 4 bases for J; bases not matched to a gene: 11. This CDR3 region has 15 residues. Per the germline V gene, CDR1 is SGHTA and CDR2 is FQGNSA. CDR3 in amino acids: CASNRRLAISDTQYF. The CDR3 nucleotides are TGTGCCAGCAACCGACGACTAGCTATTTCAGATACGCAGTATTTT.

This clonotype was detected a few times. The chain joins TRBV3-1 to TRBJ2-1; D is ambiguous. Germline V lookup: CDR1 LGHDT, CDR2 YNNKEL (reference sequence). V gave up 7 bases and J gave up 9 bases, with 16 bases separating them. The length of the CDR3 is 13 residues. The CDR3 region has the DNA TGTGCCAGCAAGGTCCTAAATTCGGGTGAGCAGTTCTTC. Residues: CASKVLNSGEQFF.

The chain uses TRBV3-1 and TRBJ1-1, with a possible D match to TRBD1 (6 bases). V was pared by 4 bases and J by 10 bases, with 16 bases between. CDR3 length equals 13 residues. Germline V CDR1 and CDR2: LGHDT, YNNKEL (reference sequence). The CDR3, as DNA: TGTGCCAGCAGCCCCACGTTGGGGGCTGGAGCTTTCTTT. This translates into CASSPTLGAGAFF. The full variable domain, with the rest looked up from reference TRBV3-1 and TRBJ1-1, is DTAVSQTPKYLVTQMGNDKSIKCEQNLGHDTMYWYKQDSKKFLKIMFSYNNKELIINETVPNRFSPKSPDKAHLNLHINSLELGDSAVYFCASSPTLGAGAFFGQGTRLTVV.

Here the CDR3 reads CASSAIEQFNNSPLHF. The DNA for the CDR3 is TGTGCCAGCAGTGCCATAGAACAGTTCAATAATTCACCCCTCCACTTT. The rearrangement joins TRBV25-1 to TRBJ1-6; D gene ambiguous. The CDR3 sequence is 16 residues long. Trimming shortened V by 4 bases and J by 5 bases, and 15 bases separated the two germline ends. The V gene's germline CDR1 is MGHDK and CDR2 SYGVNS.

This clonotype was seen more than once but under ten times. The chain combines TRBV7-2 with TRBJ1-1; D remains unclear. Germline lookup yields CDR1 SGHTA and CDR2 FQGNSA. Trimming took off 1 base at V and 6 bases at J, with 9 bases between the two ends. The CDR3 has 13 amino acids. The CDR3 DNA is TGTGCCAGCAGCTTAGAGATGTTGGCTGAAGCTTTCTTT. Residues: CASSLEMLAEAFF. Full variable domain (missing parts from reference TRBV7-2 and TRBJ1-1): GAGVSQSPSNKVTEKGKDVELRCDPISGHTALYWYRQSLGQGLEFLIYFQGNSAPDKSGLPSDRFSAERTGGSVSTLTIQRTQQEDSAVYLCASSLEMLAEAFFGQGTRLTVV.

The chain uses TRBV24-1 and TRBJ2-1, with 8 positions matching TRBD1. CDR1 is KGHDR, CDR2 SFDVKD, per germline. The J segment lost 14 bases and the V segment lost 5 bases, leaving 4 bases of the junction unmatched. The CDR3 consists of 11 residues. CDR3 in amino acids: CATSGVQGEFF. The DNA of the CDR3 is TGTGCCACCAGTGGGGTACAGGGGGAGTTCTTC.

A remark on this clonotype: At one boundary the junction diverges from the germline segment, which might be a read error. The gene calls are TRBV4-3 and TRBJ2-1; D uncertain. The CDR3 runs to 16 residues. Germline V gene sequence: CDR1 LGHNA, CDR2 YSLEER. CDR3 protein: CASSQDRSHRYDELFF. CDR3 nucleotides: TGCGCCAGCAGCCAAGATCGCAGTCACCGTTACGATGAGCTGTTCTTC.

In the case of this clonotype: A read error is possible here, since a much larger clone lies one base away. CDR3: CASSPGWVYEQFF. The CDR3 coding sequence is TGCGCCAGCAGCCCAGGCTGGGTTTACGAGCAGTTCTTC. The V gene is TRBV5-1, the J gene TRBJ2-1; D is unresolved. CDR3 length: 13 amino acids. V lost 4 bases, J lost 10 bases, and 15 bases lay in between. Germline loops: CDR1 SGHRS, CDR2 YFSETQ.

About this clonotype itself: Compared with germline, one end of the junction differs, possibly owing to a read error. Here the CDR3 reads CANSFLQQETQYF. Written as DNA, the CDR3 is TGCGCCAACAGCTTCCTCCAGCAAGAGACCCAGTACTTC. The chain has TRBV5-1 and TRBJ2-5; D unresolved. The length of the CDR3 is 13 residues. Germline V gives CDR1 SGHRS, CDR2 YFSETQ.

This clonotype was recorded a few times. The J gene is TRBJ2-1, the V gene TRBV24-1; 9 bases are shared with TRBD1. The closer fit of TRBJ2-7 to the DNA end suggests the J call may be wrong. This CDR3 spans 16 amino acids. The germline V gene has CDR1 KGHDR and CDR2 SFDVKD. The CDR3: CATSLGGTGSNNEQYF. In DNA form, the CDR3 reads TGTGCCACCAGCTTGGGGGGGACAGGGAGTAACAATGAGCAGTACTTC.

About this clonotype: Its ends do not fully match the called genes, so a read error is possible. The chain employs TRBV6-5 and TRBJ1-2; D is possibly TRBD1 (5 bases). Germline CDR1 and CDR2: MNHEY and SVGAGI. The CDR3 length is 14 residues. The CDR3 region is CACSPQVLDYGYTF. The CDR3 DNA sequence: TGTGCCTGCAGTCCACAGGTGTTGGACTATGGCTACACCTTC.

The genes are TRBV18 and TRBJ1-1; 9 nucleotides match TRBD1. In germline, CDR1 is KGHSH, CDR2 LQKENI. V dropped 4 bases and J dropped 5; count of bases not matched to a gene: 5. The CDR3 covers 14 residues. The CDR3 region is CASSQTGQGTEAFF. The CDR3 DNA is TGTGCCAGCTCACAAACCGGACAGGGGACTGAAGCTTTCTTT.

The chain recombines TRBV28 with TRBJ1-2; no firm D call. The V gene lost 8 bases and the J gene lost 0 bases, with 7 bases spanning the gap. The CDR3 length is 12 residues. Germline V lookup: CDR1 MDHEN, CDR2 SYDVKM. CDR3: CASGTSNYGYTF. CDR3 nucleotide sequence: TGTGCCAGCGGCACTTCTAACTATGGCTACACCTTC.

The sample holds one count of this clonotype. The CDR3 loop reads CASGLGLAGALLTDTQYF. The CDR3 DNA sequence: TGTGCTAGTGGTTTGGGACTAGCGGGGGCACTCCTCACAGATACGCAGTATTTT. This chain uses TRBV12-5 with TRBJ2-3, with 12 positions matching TRBD2. Germline CDR1 is LGHNT and CDR2 is FRNRAP. V was clipped by 1 base and J by 2 bases; unmatched bases: 7. CDR3 size: 18 residues.

This clonotype came up a few times. The chain joins TRBV10-3 to TRBJ2-3; possibly TRBD1 for D (6 bases). Trimming left V 7 bases short and J 3 bases short, with 17 bases between. Germline V gene lookup returns CDR1 ENHRY and CDR2 SYGVKD. CDR3 length: 15 residues. CDR3 nucleotides: TGTGCCATCATGGGGATGGGGGCTAGAACAGATACGCAGTATTTT. It yields the protein CAIMGMGARTDTQYF.

The chain recombines TRBV10-3 with TRBJ2-5, with 11 positions matching TRBD2. The CDR3 spans 16 residues. Germline V gives CDR1 ENHRY, CDR2 SYGVKD. Germline trimming cut 6 bases from V and 1 base from J; bases unmatched to any gene: 7. The CDR3 protein is CAIRDGTSGSQETQYF. The CDR3 coding sequence is TGTGCCATCAGAGATGGGACTAGCGGTTCCCAAGAGACCCAGTACTTC.

The gene calls are TRBV28 and TRBJ2-2; 8 bases match TRBD2. V shed 6 bases, J shed 1 base, and the junction held 7 bases outside the gene matches. CDR3 length equals 16 residues. Germline CDR1 MDHEN, CDR2 SYDVKM. For the CDR3, the DNA is TGTGCCAGCAGCTCGAGCGGGAGTTTGAACACCGGGGAGCTGTTTTTT. Translation gives CASSSSGSLNTGELFF.

V usage is TRBV20-1 and J usage is TRBJ2-5, with 8 bases identical to TRBD2. The V and J ends lost 6 bases and 2 bases, in that order; junction bases with no gene match: 14. The germline V gene has CDR1 DFQATT and CDR2 SNEGSKA (reference sequence). The length of the CDR3 is 16 residues. CDR3 coding DNA: TGCAGTGCCTCCCGCCCAAGCGGGGGTCGGCAAGAGACCCAGTACTTC. Translation: CSASRPSGGRQETQYF.